One and the same sample provided the 20 T cell receptor beta chains below, sequenced in a study of glioma-infiltrating T cells after dendritic cell vaccination. Data came from immunoSEQ multiplex PCR; TCRdb stores just in-frame clones and leaves some out. Found here are 85,000 to 100,000 clones, 85% of them singletons; the top ten hold roughly 8.4%. Time point reported: after dendritic cell vaccination, including at tumor progression/relapse. The source was blood, collected after dendritic cell vaccination. The receptors derive from a human donor with glioblastoma.

The chain joins TRBV6-5 to TRBJ2-7, with TRBD1 as a possible D gene (5 bases). The CDR3 contains 15 residues. Germline CDR1 reads MNHEY; CDR2 reads SVGAGI. Trimming left V 2 bases short and J 0 bases short, with 11 bases between. CDR3 DNA: TGTGCCAGCAGTTACCTAACAGGACCCTCCTACGAGCAGTACTTC. This encodes CASSYLTGPSYEQYF.

V and J are TRBV9 and TRBJ2-1; D is undetermined. Germline-derived CDR1 and CDR2 are SGDLS and YYNGEE. Trimming cost V 4 bases and J 9 bases, with 11 bases left between them. The CDR3 sequence is 12 residues long. DNA for the CDR3: TGTGCCAGCAGCCCCCAGGCAGGTGAGCAGTTCTTC. Residues: CASSPQAGEQFF. Full variable domain (outside the CDR3, taken from reference TRBV9 and TRBJ2-1): DSGVTQTPKHLITATGQRVTLRCSPRSGDLSVYWYQQSLDQGLQFLIQYYNGEERAKGNILERFSAQQFPDLHSELNLSSLELGDSALYFCASSPQAGEQFFGPGTRLTVL.

The chain joins TRBV11-2 to TRBJ1-1; D perhaps matches TRBD1 (5 bases). This CDR3 is 15 amino acids long. V lost 1 base and J 3 bases, leaving 12 bases between the germline ends. The germline gives CDR1 SGHAT, CDR2 FQNNGV. This CDR3 is CASSLGPGYDTEAFF. For the CDR3, the DNA is TGTGCCAGCAGCTTAGGACCAGGGTACGACACTGAAGCTTTCTTT.

V usage is TRBV28 and J usage is TRBJ1-5; D not resolved. Germline lookup yields CDR1 MDHEN and CDR2 SYDVKM. V dropped 3 bases and J dropped 6 bases, with 6 bases sitting between them. The CDR3 extends over 12 amino acids. CDR3 in DNA: TGTGCCAGCAGTTTTCCTAGTCAGCCCCAGCATTTT. Translated, it gives CASSFPSQPQHF.

This chain joins TRBV5-1 and TRBJ1-2; maybe TRBD1 (6 bases). Germline V gene sequence: CDR1 SGHRS, CDR2 YFSETQ. With 0 bases removed from V and 3 bases from J, the gap between germline ends came to 15 bases. The CDR3 is 16 residues long. The chain's CDR3 is CASSLGPGGSDYGYTF. The CDR3 DNA reads TGCGCCAGCAGCTTGGGCCCGGGGGGCTCGGACTATGGCTACACCTTC.

This clone was observed a single time. The chain couples TRBV19 to TRBJ1-2, with 9 bases lining up with TRBD1. The CDR3 extends over 13 amino acids. The germline gives CDR1 LNHDA, CDR2 SQIVND (reference sequence). Losses at the gene ends were 8 bases for V and 5 bases for J; bases not matched to a gene: 6. In DNA, the CDR3 is TGTGCCAGTTCGGGACAGGGACTATATGGCTACACCTTC. It yields the protein CASSGQGLYGYTF.

The rearrangement links TRBV6-1 to TRBJ1-5; weak D call: TRBD1 (5 bases). This CDR3 has 17 amino acids. In germline, CDR1 is MNHNS, CDR2 SASEGT. Deletions cut 1 base from V and 5 bases from J, with 18 bases between. The CDR3 loop is CASSEVRTGLADQPQHF. CDR3 DNA sequence: TGTGCCAGCAGTGAAGTCCGAACAGGTCTTGCCGATCAGCCCCAGCATTTT.

The chain couples TRBV29-1 to TRBJ1-2; 9 bases map to TRBD1. Germline lookup yields CDR1 SQVTM and CDR2 ANQGSEA. The CDR3 is 13 amino acids. Losses at the gene ends were 4 bases for V and 8 bases for J; bases not matched to a gene: 8. The CDR3: CSVGQGEIAGYTF. In DNA, the CDR3 is TGCAGCGTTGGACAGGGGGAAATCGCGGGCTACACCTTC.

V is TRBV30 and J is TRBJ2-7, with 11 bases lining up with TRBD2. With 1 base clipped from V and 5 bases from J, the junction kept 7 bases outside the gene matches. Germline CDR1 is GTSNPN and CDR2 is SVGIG (reference sequence). The CDR3 length is 15 residues. CDR3 DNA: TGTGCCTGGAGTGCAAGACTAGCGGGGAAGGACGAGCAGTACTTC. It is translated as CAWSARLAGKDEQYF.

The gene calls are TRBV19 and TRBJ1-2, with TRBD1 matching 7 bases. V lost 10 bases to trimming and J lost 4 bases; unmatched junction nucleotides: 6. Germline V gene lookup returns CDR1 LNHDA and CDR2 SQIVND (reference sequence). There are 12 residues in the CDR3. The CDR3 DNA reads TGTGCCACCGACACAGGGGCCTATGGCTACACCTTC. Translation gives CATDTGAYGYTF.

The chain uses TRBV7-3 and TRBJ2-3, with 13 bases matching TRBD2. The V segment lost 5 bases and the J segment 4 bases; nucleotides outside the gene matches: 3. The CDR3 extends over 15 amino acids. Germline V CDR1 and CDR2: SGHTA, FQGTGA. CDR3 residues: CASSTSGGASDTQYF. CDR3 coding DNA: TGTGCCAGCAGCACTAGCGGGGGGGCATCAGATACGCAGTATTTT.

This clone was observed a handful of times. The J gene is TRBJ2-5, the V gene TRBV11-2; D remains unclear. The length of the CDR3 is 13 residues. Between the trimmed V and J ends, which lost 3 bases and 3 bases, there was a span of 8 bases. CDR1 is SGHAT, CDR2 FQNNGV, per germline. The CDR3 DNA follows: TGTGCCAGCAGCTTCGCCCGGGAAGAGACCCAGTACTTC. It is translated as CASSFAREETQYF.

V is TRBV6-1 and J is TRBJ2-2, with 8 nucleotides matching TRBD1. Germline-derived CDR1 and CDR2 are MNHNS and SASEGT. Trimming at V came to 4 bases and at J to 3 bases, leaving 1 base not matched to a gene. The CDR3 consists of 14 residues. The CDR3 sequence is CASSGQGHTGELFF. The CDR3 DNA is TGTGCCAGCAGTGGACAGGGGCACACCGGGGAGCTGTTTTTT.

The chain carries TRBV5-1 and TRBJ1-5, with D uncertain. Germline V gene lookup returns CDR1 SGHRS and CDR2 YFSETQ. V was trimmed by 0 bases and J by 7 bases, leaving 11 bases between them. The CDR3 spans 14 residues. CDR3 coding DNA: TGCGCCAGCAGCTTGGGGCTTTCGGAGCAGCCCCAGCATTTT. Its translation is CASSLGLSEQPQHF.

The chain has TRBV19 and TRBJ1-2; no clear D. The ends were cut back, 3 bases at V and 8 bases at J, with 10 bases in the middle. The CDR3 consists of 12 residues. Germline-derived CDR1 and CDR2 are LNHDA and SQIVND (reference sequence). The CDR3 DNA sequence: TGTGCCAGTAGTATTGAGGGTTACGGCTACACCTTC. Amino acid sequence: CASSIEGYGYTF.

V and J are TRBV4-2 and TRBJ2-1; 7 nucleotides agree with TRBD1. Per germline, CDR1 LGHNA and CDR2 YNFKEQ. The CDR3 covers 19 residues. V gave up 0 bases and J gave up 4 bases; unmatched junction bases: 15. DNA for the CDR3: TGTGCCAGCAGCCAAGACCCAGGGACAGCCCCGAGGGGTTACAATGAGCAGTTCTTC. It is translated as CASSQDPGTAPRGYNEQFF.

The J gene is TRBJ1-2, the V gene TRBV6-6, with 7 bases that match TRBD1. The CDR3 has 15 residues. CDR1 MNHNY and CDR2 SVGAGI come from the germline V gene (reference sequence). With V trimmed by 7 bases and J by 8 bases, 16 bases remained unmatched. CDR3 protein: CASTPVHKGAQGYTF. DNA for the CDR3: TGTGCCAGCACTCCCGTTCATAAGGGGGCGCAAGGCTACACCTTC.

In regard to this clone: Other nucleotide sequences in the sample specify the same CDR3. This sequence joins TRBV7-3 and TRBJ1-1; weak D call: TRBD1 (5 bases). Germline V gene sequence: CDR1 SGHTA, CDR2 FQGTGA. Trimming pared 2 bases from V and 1 base from J, leaving 8 bases between. This CDR3 is built from 14 residues. The CDR3 reads CASSLQGGNTEAFF. DNA of the CDR3: TGTGCCAGCAGCTTACAGGGAGGGAACACTGAAGCTTTCTTT.

The sample holds a few counts of this clone. This chain uses TRBV19 with TRBJ2-1; D possibly corresponds to TRBD2 (5 bases). V lost 0 bases to trimming and J lost 3 bases, with 15 bases between them. The CDR3 is made up of 17 amino acids. Looked up from germline, CDR1 is LNHDA and CDR2 is SQIVND (reference sequence). This CDR3 reads CASSIDDTGNDYNEQFF. The CDR3 region has the DNA TGTGCCAGTAGTATAGATGATACGGGGAACGACTACAATGAGCAGTTCTTC.

The chain has TRBV28 and TRBJ2-2; unclear D gene. The CDR3 loop spans 14 amino acids. Between the trimmed V and J ends, which lost 3 bases and 4 bases, there was a span of 9 bases. Germline lookup yields CDR1 MDHEN and CDR2 SYDVKM. The CDR3 DNA is TGTGCCAGCAGTTTGGTGCTGAGCACCGGGGAGCTGTTTTTT. Protein: CASSLVLSTGELFF.